Below, 18 T cell receptor beta chains from the same sample are listed, as sequenced in a study of CD8 T cells in ankylosing spondylitis. Their cognate antigens are unknown. Regarding the study as a whole: A TCR beta motif of several highly homologous variants seemed to mark ankylosing spondylitis blood.

TCRdb ran MiXCR on the 5' RACE reads and lists one entry per CDR3 protein. Of more than 400,000 distinct CDR3 sequences in the sample, less than 6% are singletons; the top ten hold roughly 3.5%. Sequenced sample: blood, either unsorted or a sorted T cell fraction (not recorded which). The receptors come from a male donor with ankylosing spondylitis.

This clonotype was recorded at least ten times. The chain has TRBV29-1 and TRBJ2-3; no reliable D call. Trimming stripped 0 bases from V and 5 bases from J, with 6 bases between. The CDR3 is 12 residues long. Germline assignment: CDR1 SQVTM and CDR2 ANQGSEA. CDR3 protein: CSVEDLRDTQYF. CDR3 nucleotides: TGCAGCGTTGAAGATCTTCGAGATACGCAGTATTTT.

This clonotype was observed at least ten times. The chain combines TRBV20-1 with TRBJ1-1; TRBD1 matches 8 bases. The CDR3 consists of 13 residues. Losses at the gene ends were 5 bases for V and 3 bases for J; bases not matched to a gene: 5. CDR1 and CDR2 (germline): DFQATT, SNEGSKA (reference sequence). CDR3 DNA: TGCAGTGCTTACGGACAGGGCGACACTGAAGCTTTCTTT. Its translation: CSAYGQGDTEAFF.

This clonotype has a count of ten or more. The chain combines TRBV7-8 with TRBJ1-1; possibly TRBD1 for D (5 bases). Germline lookup yields CDR1 SGHVS and CDR2 FQNEAQ. Trimming cost V 3 bases and J 1 base, with 12 bases left between them. This CDR3 is 15 amino acids long. The CDR3 is CASSLGIGGNTEAFF. The CDR3 nucleotides read TGTGCCAGCAGCTTGGGAATTGGGGGGAACACTGAAGCTTTCTTT.

Ten or more counts support this clonotype. The chain employs TRBV5-1 and TRBJ2-7; D may be TRBD2 (5 bases). CDR3 length equals 14 residues. Trimming shortened V by 2 bases and J by 6 bases, and 15 bases separated the two germline ends. Per the germline V gene, CDR1 is SGHRS and CDR2 is YFSETQ. This CDR3 reads CASSFTGFEGEQYF. CDR3 nucleotides: TGCGCCAGCAGCTTCACCGGTTTTGAGGGCGAGCAGTACTTC.

This clonotype has a count of ten or more. The V gene is TRBV5-1, the J gene TRBJ2-7, with D possibly being TRBD1 (6 bases). The germline V gene has CDR1 SGHRS and CDR2 YFSETQ. With 3 bases removed from V and 2 bases from J, the gap between germline ends came to 12 bases. The CDR3 extends over 14 amino acids. CDR3 residues: CASSYSTGPYEQYF. The CDR3 DNA is TGCGCCAGCAGCTACTCGACAGGCCCCTACGAGCAGTACTTC.

In its sample, this clonotype was seen many times. J is TRBJ2-1 and V is TRBV4-3; tentatively, D is TRBD2 (6 bases). Between the trimmed V and J ends, which lost 4 bases and 5 bases, there was a span of 21 bases. CDR3 length: 17 residues. CDR1 is LGHNA, CDR2 YSLEER, per germline. CDR3: CASSRGRDLRPHNEQFF. Written as DNA, the CDR3 is TGCGCCAGCAGCCGGGGTAGGGACTTACGCCCTCACAATGAGCAGTTCTTC.

This clonotype was seen ten or more times. This chain connects TRBV7-2 to TRBJ1-2; no firm D call. CDR3 length: 14 amino acids. Trimming removed 8 bases from V and 5 bases from J, with 18 bases in between. Germline V gene lookup returns CDR1 SGHTA and CDR2 FQGNSA. CDR3 sequence reads: CASGYMIGPYGYTF. Written as DNA, the CDR3 is TGTGCCAGCGGCTACATGATTGGGCCGTATGGCTACACCTTC.

This clonotype was seen repeatedly, ten times or more. This rearrangement joins TRBV5-6 to TRBJ2-1; 8 positions agree with TRBD2. V shed 0 bases and J 8 bases; nucleotides not matched to a gene: 13. Germline CDR1 is SGHDT and CDR2 is YYEEEE. The CDR3 consists of 17 residues. The CDR3 is CASSLASGRGAGDEQFF. In DNA, the CDR3 is TGTGCCAGCAGCTTGGCCTCGGGGCGGGGGGCCGGAGATGAGCAGTTCTTC.

A remark on this clonotype: At one end the junction does not follow the germline gene, possibly because of a read error. This chain uses TRBV15 with TRBJ2-3; TRBD1 matches at 9 bases. The CDR3 loop spans 15 amino acids. Germline CDR1 reads LNHNV; CDR2 reads YYDKDF (reference sequence). CDR3 protein: CATSYGQGFFDTQNF. The CDR3 DNA reads as TGTGCCACCAGCTATGGACAGGGGTTTTTCGATACGCAGAATTTT. Full variable domain (remainder filled in from reference TRBV15 and TRBJ2-3): DAMVIQNPRYQVTQFGKPVTLSCSQTLNHNVMYWYQQKSSQAPKLLFHYYDKDFNNEADTPDNFQSRRPNTSFCFLDIRSPGLGDTAMYLCATSYGQGFFDTQNFGPGTRLTVL.

This clonotype was seen only once. The chain couples TRBV11-2 to TRBJ1-3; D not resolved. Germline assignment: CDR1 SGHAT and CDR2 FQNNGV. Trimming stripped 4 bases from V and 3 bases from J, with 13 bases between. This CDR3 has 15 residues. CDR3 nucleotide sequence: TGTGCCAGCAGCTCCCCGAGGGTCGGTGGAAACACCATATATTTT. Encoded protein: CASSSPRVGGNTIYF.

This clonotype was counted ten times or more. The chain is built from TRBV6-5 and TRBJ1-4; D unclear. The V and J ends lost 1 base and 8 bases respectively, with 8 bases between them. CDR1 is MNHEY and CDR2 is SVGAGI in the germline V gene. The CDR3 loop spans 13 amino acids. CDR3 in DNA: TGTGCCAGCAGTTACTTTCTGAACGAAAAACTGTTTTTT. It yields the protein CASSYFLNEKLFF.

This clonotype was seen ten or more times. This chain links TRBV24-1 with TRBJ1-1; D call uncertain. The germline V gene encodes CDR1 KGHDR and CDR2 SFDVKD. The V end was cut by 9 bases, the J end by 1 base, with 11 bases between. CDR3 length equals 13 residues. As DNA, the CDR3 is TGTGCCACCTCCGCCGGTACGAACACTGAAGCTTTCTTT. Translating gives CATSAGTNTEAFF.

At least ten counts were recorded for this clonotype. V usage is TRBV4-2 and J usage is TRBJ1-1; D gene unclear. CDR1 LGHNA and CDR2 YNFKEQ come from the germline V gene. The CDR3 is 15 residues long. V lost 0 bases, J lost 1 base, and 9 bases lay in between. In DNA form, the CDR3 reads TGTGCCAGCAGCCAAGATTCCTACGAGAACACTGAAGCTTTCTTT. Amino acids: CASSQDSYENTEAFF.

This clonotype occurred many times. V gene TRBV20-1 combines with J gene TRBJ2-3, with TRBD2 as a possible D gene (7 bases). This CDR3 has 14 amino acids. CDR1 and CDR2 (germline): DFQATT, SNEGSKA (reference sequence). The V gene lost 0 bases and the J gene lost 6 bases, with 13 bases spanning the gap. This CDR3 is CSAREEGGADTQYF. DNA for the CDR3: TGCAGTGCTAGAGAAGAAGGGGGGGCGGATACGCAGTATTTT.

This clonotype was recorded at least ten times. V gene TRBV27 combines with J gene TRBJ2-3; D not certain. The germline V gene has CDR1 MNHEY and CDR2 SMNVEV (reference sequence). The CDR3 sequence is 18 residues long. Trimming pared 2 bases from V and 0 bases from J, leaving 18 bases between. Written as DNA, the CDR3 is TGTGCCAGCAGTTTAAAGTACAGTAGTCTGCAAAGCACAGATACGCAGTATTTT. This translates into CASSLKYSSLQSTDTQYF.

This clonotype was found many times. This sequence joins TRBV7-2 and TRBJ1-2; D might be TRBD1 (6 bases). Germline V gene sequence: CDR1 SGHTA, CDR2 FQGNSA. Trimming pared 6 bases from V and 5 bases from J, leaving 16 bases between. The CDR3 covers 14 residues. The CDR3 loop is CASSPAQGEYGYTF. In DNA form, the CDR3 reads TGTGCCAGCAGTCCGGCACAGGGCGAGTATGGCTACACCTTC.

This clonotype appeared many times. The chain is built from TRBV4-2 and TRBJ1-4; TRBD1 is a possible D gene (5 bases). The CDR3 extends over 14 amino acids. Germline CDR1 is LGHNA and CDR2 is YNFKEQ. V lost 0 bases, J lost 8 bases, and 10 bases lay in between. Here the CDR3 DNA reads TGTGCCAGCAGCCAAGATGGCAGGGTGGAAAAACTGTTTTTT. This encodes CASSQDGRVEKLFF.

This clonotype was recorded at least ten times. The chain recombines TRBV5-1 with TRBJ1-1; 7 positions agree with TRBD1. CDR3 length: 14 residues. V lost 1 base and J lost 5; bases outside the gene matches: 5. In germline, CDR1 is SGHRS, CDR2 YFSETQ. Written as DNA, the CDR3 is TGCGCCAGCAGCTTGCAAGGGGGCGGAACTGAAGCTTTCTTT. The encoded protein is CASSLQGGGTEAFF.